This TCR beta chain was found in a study of T cell clonotyping in hematopoietic cell transplantation. Study results and limitations: Broader posttransplant TCR repertoire diversity was predicted by graft donor and pretransplant recipient Inverse Simpson Index values. After transplant, recipient diversity fell while pathologically expanded clonotypes grew through day 180. Without cell sorting, CD4 versus CD8 contributions remain unresolved.

Time point described: recipient sample about 28 days before transplant, after cytoreduction. Samples: about 28 days before transplant, then days 30, 100 and 180 after. TCRdb's table, derived via immunoSEQ multiplex PCR, lists solely in-frame clones and lacks some. The sample has some 30,000 clones, over 60% seen once. Comments on this clone: Its antigen remains unknown.

This specimen was peripheral blood mononuclear cells, taken before stem cell transplant. The receptor was isolated from a man between 45 and 60 years old with myelodysplastic syndrome. Some clones in this sample may be carry-over from other donors' samples.

The DNA for the CDR3 is TGCAGTGCCCGACAGGGAGGGGAGCAGTTCTTC. It encodes CSARQGGEQFF. This chain links TRBV20-1 with TRBJ2-1, with D perhaps assigned TRBD1 or TRBD2 (7 bases each). CDR1 is DFQATT, CDR2 SNEGSKA, per germline (reference sequence). With 6 bases removed from V and 10 bases from J, the gap between germline ends came to 13 bases. The CDR3 totals 11 residues.